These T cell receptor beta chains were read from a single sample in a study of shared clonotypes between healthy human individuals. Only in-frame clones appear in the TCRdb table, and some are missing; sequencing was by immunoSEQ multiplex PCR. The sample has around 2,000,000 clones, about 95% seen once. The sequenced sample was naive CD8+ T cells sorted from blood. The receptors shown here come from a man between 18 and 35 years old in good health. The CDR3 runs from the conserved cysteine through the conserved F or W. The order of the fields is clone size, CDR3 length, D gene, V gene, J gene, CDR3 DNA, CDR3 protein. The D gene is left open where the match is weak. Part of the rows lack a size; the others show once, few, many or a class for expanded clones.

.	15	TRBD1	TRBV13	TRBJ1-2	TGTGCCAGCAGCTTCAAGGACAGGGCGACCTATGGCTACACCTTC	CASSFKDRATYGYTF
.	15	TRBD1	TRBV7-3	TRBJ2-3	TGTGCCAGCAGCTCCGGGACAGTTAGCACAGATACGCAGTATTTT	CASSSGTVSTDTQYF
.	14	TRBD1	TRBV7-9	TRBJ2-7	TGTGCCAGCAGCCGCGCAGGGGGCTTTTGGGAGCAGTACTTC	CASSRAGGFWEQYF
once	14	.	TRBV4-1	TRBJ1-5	TGCGCCAGCAGCCAAGTGTTCAGCAATCAGCCCCAGCATTTT	CASSQVFSNQPQHF
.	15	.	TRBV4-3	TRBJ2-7	TGCGCCAGCAGCCAATTTGGGGAAGGGGGCTACGAGCAGTACTTC	CASSQFGEGGYEQYF
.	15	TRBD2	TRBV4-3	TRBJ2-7	TGCGCCAGCAGCCAAGTAACTAGCGGGAGCTACGAGCAGTACTTC	CASSQVTSGSYEQYF
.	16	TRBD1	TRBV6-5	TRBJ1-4	TGTGCCAGCAGTTACAATCCGGGACAGAAAAATGAAAAACTGTTTTTT	CASSYNPGQKNEKLFF
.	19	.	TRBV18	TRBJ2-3	TGTGCCAGCTCACCAACCCTGGACTCATTTTCTTCCCGCACAGATACGCAGTATTTT	CASSPTLDSFSSRTDTQYF
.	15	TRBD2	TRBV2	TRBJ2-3	TGTGCCAGGGGGGTAGCGGGACTTAGCACAGATACGCAGTATTTT	CARGVAGLSTDTQYF
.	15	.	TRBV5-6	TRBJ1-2	TGTGCCAGCAGCTTGGCCCCGGCAGGGAAAGGAGGCTACACCTTC	CASSLAPAGKGGYTF
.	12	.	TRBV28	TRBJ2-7	TGTGCCAGGGGGAACAGGGTTGGCGAGCAGTACTTC	CARGNRVGEQYF
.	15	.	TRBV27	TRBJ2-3	TGTGCCAGCAGTTTATCTGGGATTTCCACAGATACGCAGTATTTT	CASSLSGISTDTQYF
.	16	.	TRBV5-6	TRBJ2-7	TGTGCCAGCAGCCTTGCCCCTGCTGGACCTGCCTACGAGCAGTACTTC	CASSLAPAGPAYEQYF
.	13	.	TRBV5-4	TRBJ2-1	TGTGCCAGCAGCCCTTGGGTCCTTGGTGAGCAGTTCTTC	CASSPWVLGEQFF
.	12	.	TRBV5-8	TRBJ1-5	TGTGCCAGCAGCCCCGAACTGGGGCCCCAGCATTTT	CASSPELGPQHF
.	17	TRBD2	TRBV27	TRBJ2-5	TGTGCCAGCAGTTTATCGGGGACTAGCGGGAGGGAAGAGACCCAGTACTTC	CASSLSGTSGREETQYF
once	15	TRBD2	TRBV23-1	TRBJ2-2	TGCGCCAGCAGTCGCGGGACTAGCGGGACCCAGGAGCTGTTTTTT	CASSRGTSGTQELFF
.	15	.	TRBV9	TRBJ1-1	TGTGCCAGCAGCTCAGAGGGACACATGAACACTGAAGCTTTCTTT	CASSSEGHMNTEAFF
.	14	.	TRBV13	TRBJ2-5	TGTGCCAGCAGCTTTAGGATCTCCCAAGAGACCCAGTACTTC	CASSFRISQETQYF
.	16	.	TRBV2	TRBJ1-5	TGTGCCAGCAGGCCCGGGCCACCTTTGAGCAATCAGCCCCAGCATTTT	CASRPGPPLSNQPQHF
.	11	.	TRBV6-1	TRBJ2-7	TGTGCCAGCAGTCCCTCTTCCGAGCAGTACTTC	CASSPSSEQYF
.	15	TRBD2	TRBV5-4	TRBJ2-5	TGTGCCAGCAGCTCACTAGCGGGGATGGACGAGACCCAGTACTTC	CASSSLAGMDETQYF
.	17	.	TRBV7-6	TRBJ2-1	TGTGCCAGCAGCTTAAGGACCCCGGGACCGGCCTTCAATGAGCAGTTCTTC	CASSLRTPGPAFNEQFF
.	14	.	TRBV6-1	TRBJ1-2	TGTGCCATCCCAAGTGTCCCCTCTAACTATGGCTACACCTTC	CAIPSVPSNYGYTF
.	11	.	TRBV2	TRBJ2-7	TGTGCCAGCAGTGGAGGAAGCGAGCAGTACTTC	CASSGGSEQYF
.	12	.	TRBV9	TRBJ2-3	TGTGCCAGCAGTCAGTACACAGATACGCAGTATTTT	CASSQYTDTQYF
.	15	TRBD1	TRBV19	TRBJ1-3	TGTGCCAGTAGAGTCGGGACAGGGTTTGGAAACACCATATATTTT	CASRVGTGFGNTIYF
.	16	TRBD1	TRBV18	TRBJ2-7	TGTGCCAGCTCACTATCAGGGGACAGGGAAACCCACGAGCAGTACTTC	CASSLSGDRETHEQYF
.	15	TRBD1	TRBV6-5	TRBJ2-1	TGTGCCAGCAGTTACGAGCAGGGGGCGATGGGTGAGCAGTTCTTC	CASSYEQGAMGEQFF
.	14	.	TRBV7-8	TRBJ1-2	TGTGCCAGCAGCCTATTATCCCCAGGGATCGGCTACACCTTC	CASSLLSPGIGYTF
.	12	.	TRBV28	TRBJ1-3	TGTGCCAGCAGTCTACCACAAAACACCATATATTTT	CASSLPQNTIYF
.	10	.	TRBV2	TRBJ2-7	TGTGCCAGCGGTCCTCCCGAGCAGTACTTC	CASGPPEQYF
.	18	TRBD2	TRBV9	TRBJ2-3	TGTGCCAGCAGCCCGGGACTAGCGGGAGGGGGTAGCACAGATACGCAGTATTTT	CASSPGLAGGGSTDTQYF
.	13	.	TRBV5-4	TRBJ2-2	TGTGCCAGCAGCTTGGGGAACACCGGGGAGCTGTTTTTT	CASSLGNTGELFF
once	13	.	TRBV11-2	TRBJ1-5	TGTGCCAGCAGCTCAGCCCGGGGGCAGCCCCAGCATTTT	CASSSARGQPQHF
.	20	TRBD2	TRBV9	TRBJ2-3	TGTGCCAGCAGCCCATCCGTTATAGCGGGGGGGATCGGGAACACAGATACGCAGTATTTT	CASSPSVIAGGIGNTDTQYF
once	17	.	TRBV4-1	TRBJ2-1	TGCGCCAGCAGTCAAGAACCAGGGGCAATTGTCGGAAATGAGCAGTTCTTC	CASSQEPGAIVGNEQFF
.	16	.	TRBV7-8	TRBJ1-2	TGTGCCAGCAGCCCACGCGGGAAGACAGTGGACTATGGCTACACCTTC	CASSPRGKTVDYGYTF
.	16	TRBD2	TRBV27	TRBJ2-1	TGTGCCAGCAGTCCCAGGGGACTAGCGGGAGCAAGTGAGCAGTTCTTC	CASSPRGLAGASEQFF